Below, 15 T cell receptor beta chains from the same sample are listed, as sequenced in a study of T cells in women clearing cervical HPV infection (dated by TCRdb to 2017 to 2018). Library construction relied on the immunoSEQ multiplex PCR assay. The table was pulled from immuneACCESS by TCRdb, which kept in-frame rearrangements only. Such tables lose some clones; where checked, under half of the loss comes from unresolved V genes, and the rest has no known cause. The sample table holds about 20,000 clones. The top ten hold more than 6% of the sample. The sequenced sample consisted of blood buffy coat. The origin of the receptors is a woman aged 18-70 years with a cervical HPV16 infection that either progressed to CIN3+ or cleared (not recorded which).

As to this clone: The read stops 3 residues short of the end of the CDR3; the missing end is completed from the germline J gene. This chain joins TRBV7-8 and TRBJ1-5; 7 nucleotides match TRBD1. This CDR3 comprises 15 residues. Looked up from germline, CDR1 is SGHVS and CDR2 is FQNEAQ. Trimming cost V 5 bases and J 4 bases; bases outside gene matches: 8. CDR3 residues: CASSTQGTVNQPQHF. The CDR3 bases that were read are TGTGCCAGCAGCACACAAGGGACAGTTAATCAGCCC.

Comment on this clone: The CDR3 is cut off 3 residues early in the read; its end comes from the germline J gene. This chain links TRBV2 with TRBJ2-1; unclear D gene. Trimming stripped 6 bases from V and 4 bases from J, with 7 bases between. CDR3 size: 12 residues. Germline assignment: CDR1 SNHLY and CDR2 FYNNEI. This CDR3 is CASRTPYNEQFF. Partial CDR3 DNA: TGTGCCAGCAGGACACCATACAATGAG.

With respect to this clone: Read coverage stops 3 residues before the CDR3 terminus; the germline J gene supplies the remainder. The chain combines TRBV6-2 or TRBV6-3 with TRBJ1-2; D is ambiguous. Per germline, CDR1 MNHEY and CDR2 SVGEGT. CDR3 length: 14 residues. CDR3 DNA, as far as it was read: TGTGCCAGCAGTTACGGCAGGCCAGGAGATACC. It yields the protein CASSYGRPGDT. The entire CDR3 reads CASSYGRPGDTYTF.

To note about this clone: With the read ending 3 residues before the CDR3 end, the germline J gene is used to fill in that end. This chain uses TRBV19 with TRBJ2-2, with TRBD1 matching over 7 bases. The CDR3 length is 17 residues. Losses at the gene ends were 6 bases for V and 5 bases for J; bases not matched to a gene: 15. Germline V gene lookup returns CDR1 LNHDA and CDR2 SQIVND (reference sequence). The CDR3 is CASRYQSRQGRTGELFF. The part of the CDR3 DNA that was read is TGTGCCAGTAGATATCAGTCCCGACAGGGACGGACCGGGGAG.

Points on this clone: The sequenced fragment ends 3 residues before the CDR3 boundary, so the rest is inferred from the germline J gene. The rearrangement joins TRBV19 to TRBJ1-5; the D is unclear. V dropped 3 bases and J dropped 1 base, with 7 bases sitting between them. This CDR3 has 14 residues. Germline values: CDR1 LNHDA, CDR2 SQIVND (reference sequence). The chain's CDR3 is CASSIQLSNQPQHF. CDR3 DNA, as far as it was read: TGTGCCAGTAGTATTCAGTTAAGCAATCAGCCC.

Comments on this clone: The read ends 3 residues early relative to the CDR3; the germline J gene fills the gap. The V gene is TRBV7-9, the J gene TRBJ2-3, with D possibly matching TRBD2 (5 bases). Germline CDR1 is SEHNR and CDR2 is FQNEAQ (reference sequence). This CDR3 has 14 amino acids. Trimming cost V 3 bases and J 7 bases, with 14 bases left between them. The CDR3 bases that were read are TGTGCCAGCAGCTTGGACCCTCCGGGGTATACG. As protein: CASSLDPPGYT. The entire CDR3 reads CASSLDPPGYTQYF.

Turning to this clone: The CDR3 extends 3 residues past the end of the read, so its final part is completed from the germline J gene. This rearrangement joins TRBV20-1 to TRBJ2-3, with D possibly being TRBD2 (6 bases). Germline assignment: CDR1 DFQATT and CDR2 SNEGSKA (reference sequence). This CDR3 is 12 amino acids long. Trimming shortened V by 6 bases and J by 5 bases, and 12 bases separated the two germline ends. The DNA read from the CDR3 is TGCAGTGCCCCGACTAGGCTAGATACG. Translating gives CSAPTRLDT. The full CDR3 reads CSAPTRLDTQYF.

Notes on this clone: Read sequence stops 3 residues before the CDR3 end, and the germline J gene provides the missing end. The V call is TRBV5-1, the J call TRBJ2-3, with TRBD2 matching 8 bases. Losses at the gene ends were 2 bases for V and 3 bases for J; bases not matched to a gene: 8. The CDR3 loop spans 16 amino acids. CDR1 SGHRS and CDR2 YFSETQ come from the germline V gene. CDR3 residues: CASSFRTSGSTDTQYF. The sequenced part of the CDR3 DNA is TGCGCCAGCAGCTTTCGTACTAGCGGTAGTACAGATACG.

Here the CDR3 reads CASSLGGYYNDYTF. Partial CDR3 DNA: TGTGCCAGCAGCTTAGGAGGCTACTACAATGAC. This chain uses TRBV7-7 with TRBJ1-2; D remains unclear. The read terminates 3 residues ahead of where the CDR3 ends, so the germline J gene completes it. In germline, CDR1 is SSHAT, CDR2 FNYEAQ (reference sequence). The CDR3 contains 14 residues.

Of note for this clone: Read data end 3 residues before the CDR3 end; the end is taken from the germline J gene. The chain has TRBV12-5 and TRBJ2-3, with D perhaps matching TRBD1 (7 bases). The germline V gene has CDR1 LGHNT and CDR2 FRNRAP. V was pared by 5 bases and J by 0 bases, with 18 bases between. This CDR3 is 17 amino acids long. CDR3 protein: CASGGGGGPSSTDTQYF. The CDR3 DNA, read in part, is TGTGCTAGTGGTGGAGGAGGGGGCCCCTCTAGCACAGATACG.

Notes on this clone: Sequencing ends 3 residues short of the CDR3 end; the germline J gene provides the rest. This rearrangement joins TRBV7-9 to TRBJ2-2, with TRBD2 identical over 8 bases. V shed 3 bases, J shed 3 bases, and the junction held 3 bases outside the gene matches. The CDR3 totals 15 residues. Germline CDR1 is SEHNR and CDR2 is FQNEAQ (reference sequence). CDR3 DNA, as far as it was read: TGTGCCAGCAGCTTTTCAGCGGGAGACACCGGGGAG. Translating gives CASSFSAGDTGE. The CDR3 in its entirety is CASSFSAGDTGELFF.

As for this clone: The read falls 3 residues short of the CDR3 end, and the missing part is taken from the germline J gene. This rearrangement joins TRBV28 to TRBJ2-3, with a weak D call TRBD2 (5 bases). CDR1 MDHEN and CDR2 SYDVKM come from the germline V gene. Trimming left V 4 bases short and J 3 bases short, with 17 bases between. The CDR3 is 16 amino acids. The sequenced CDR3 bases are TGTGCCAGCAGTTCCCCTAGGTTGGGCGGGACAGATACG. Amino acid sequence: CASSSPRLGGTDT. The CDR3 as a whole reads CASSSPRLGGTDTQYF.

Details on this clone: The read stops 3 residues short of the end of the CDR3; the missing end is completed from the germline J gene. The V call is TRBV20-1, the J call TRBJ1-2; the D gene is possibly TRBD1 (6 bases). CDR1 DFQATT and CDR2 SNEGSKA come from the germline V gene (reference sequence). The CDR3 has 12 amino acids. Partial CDR3 DNA: TGCAGTGCTTCACGGGGGGCTTACGGC. Translation: CSASRGAYG. The CDR3 as a whole reads CSASRGAYGYTF.

A note on this clone: The DNA ends 3 residues before the CDR3 does, and the rest of the CDR3 is filled in from the germline J gene. The chain carries TRBV6-2 or TRBV6-3 and TRBJ2-7; D is possibly TRBD2 (6 bases). The germline gives CDR1 MNHEY, CDR2 SVGEGT. The CDR3 spans 16 residues. Trimming shortened V by 7 bases and J by 2 bases, and 21 bases separated the two germline ends. CDR3 sequence reads: CASTERDSWPPYEQYF. CDR3 DNA, as far as it was read: TGTGCCAGCACCGAGAGGGACTCTTGGCCCCCCTACGAG.

Turning to this clone: The CDR3 extends 3 residues past the end of the read, so its final part is completed from the germline J gene. The V and J genes are TRBV7-2 and TRBJ2-3, with TRBD2 identical over 11 bases. This CDR3 has 18 residues. Germline CDR1 SGHTA, CDR2 FQGNSA. CDR3 DNA (partial): TGTGCCAGCAGCTTAGCGTGGGGGACTAGCGGAGCCCAAGAGACG. Its translation is CASSLAWGTSGAQET. The full CDR3 sequence reads CASSLAWGTSGAQETQYF.